The rows below give T cell receptor beta chains drawn from one sample of a study of blood T cell repertoires in COVID-19. Some clones are missing from TCRdb's copy, which holds only in-frame ones; the method was immunoSEQ multiplex PCR. The sample has under 150,000 clones; around 82% are singletons. The material sequenced was peripheral blood. The receptor source for this set is a woman aged 55-69 years with acute or convalescent COVID-19. Both conserved end residues are part of each CDR3. The order of the fields is J gene, clone size, V gene, D gene, CDR3 DNA, CDR3 protein. D genes are given only for firm matches. Clone sizes are given selectively: once, few, many, or a class where the clone is expanded.

J: TRBJ2-5; size: -; V: TRBV24-1; D: TRBD2; DNA: TGTGCCACCCAGGGACTAGAGAGGGAGACCCAGTACTTC; CDR3: CATQGLERETQYF
J: TRBJ2-1; size: -; V: TRBV5-1; D: -; DNA: TGCGCCAGCAGCGCCGACTCCCCTCCCGCCGGTGAGCAGTTCTTC; CDR3: CASSADSPPAGEQFF
J: TRBJ2-5; size: once; V: TRBV9; D: TRBD2; DNA: TGTGCCAGCAGCGCCCCGGGGGGAGAGACCCAGTACTTC; CDR3: CASSAPGGETQYF
J: TRBJ1-3; size: -; V: TRBV14; D: TRBD1; DNA: TGTGCCAGCAGCCAAAAGGACAGGGCATTTGGAAACACCATATATTTT; CDR3: CASSQKDRAFGNTIYF
J: TRBJ2-5; size: -; V: TRBV7-3; D: -; DNA: TGTGCCAGCAGCTTACGCGGAACGGCTAAAGAGACCCAGTACTTC; CDR3: CASSLRGTAKETQYF
J: TRBJ2-1; size: once; V: TRBV15; D: TRBD1; DNA: TGTGCCACCAGCAGAGATCGGAACAGGGGGAGCCCCTACAATGAGCAGTTCTTC; CDR3: CATSRDRNRGSPYNEQFF
J: TRBJ2-7; size: -; V: TRBV5-1; D: -; DNA: TGCGCCAGCAGCTTGGGACAGGTGGACTCCTACGAGCAGTACTTC; CDR3: CASSLGQVDSYEQYF
J: TRBJ1-4; size: -; V: TRBV5-1; D: TRBD1; DNA: TGCGCCAGCAGCTTAACCGGAACAGGGGGCGATGAAAAACTGTTTTTT; CDR3: CASSLTGTGGDEKLFF
J: TRBJ1-6; size: -; V: TRBV9; D: -; DNA: TGTGCCAGCACAACGGACTGGGGAGGAAATTCACCCCTCCACTTT; CDR3: CASTTDWGGNSPLHF
J: TRBJ2-7; size: -; V: TRBV18; D: TRBD2; DNA: TGTGCCAGCTCACCCTTGGGACTAGCGGGACTCGAGCAGTACTTC; CDR3: CASSPLGLAGLEQYF
J: TRBJ2-1; size: -; V: TRBV27; D: TRBD2; DNA: TGTGCCAGCAGTTTAACAGCTAGCGGGGATTACAATGAGCAGTTCTTC; CDR3: CASSLTASGDYNEQFF
J: TRBJ2-7; size: -; V: TRBV9; D: -; DNA: TGTGCCAGCAGCGTTTCTTCGGCGGCCTCCTACGAGCAGTACTTC; CDR3: CASSVSSAASYEQYF
J: TRBJ2-3; size: -; V: TRBV24-1; D: -; DNA: TGTGCCACCAGTGAGGGGGGGGCAAAAGATACGCAGTATTTT; CDR3: CATSEGGAKDTQYF
J: TRBJ1-2; size: -; V: TRBV7-9; D: -; DNA: TGTGCCAGCAGCCTCCGCCCGGGGGACTATGGCTACACCTTC; CDR3: CASSLRPGDYGYTF
J: TRBJ2-7; size: -; V: TRBV5-1; D: -; DNA: TGCGCCAGCAGCTTGGACGGGACACCACCCTACGAGCAGTACTTC; CDR3: CASSLDGTPPYEQYF
J: TRBJ1-2; size: -; V: TRBV7-8; D: -; DNA: TGTGCCAGCAGCTTAGTTCAGGCCTATGGCTACACCTTC; CDR3: CASSLVQAYGYTF
J: TRBJ1-5; size: -; V: TRBV30; D: -; DNA: TGTGCCTGGAGTGCGGGTGGGTTGGGCAATCAGCCCCAGCATTTT; CDR3: CAWSAGGLGNQPQHF
J: TRBJ2-3; size: -; V: TRBV11-2; D: TRBD2; DNA: TGTGCCAGCAGCCCATACCCCCAAGCGGGAGAGACAGATACGCAGTATTTT; CDR3: CASSPYPQAGETDTQYF
J: TRBJ2-6; size: -; V: TRBV10-3; D: TRBD1; DNA: TGTGCCATCAGTAGAACAGGGGAGTCTGGGGCCAACGTCCTGACTTTC; CDR3: CAISRTGESGANVLTF
J: TRBJ1-3; size: once; V: TRBV2; D: TRBD1; DNA: TGTGCCAGCAGTGAAGGACAGGGAAACTCTGGAAACACCATATATTTT; CDR3: CASSEGQGNSGNTIYF
J: TRBJ1-6; size: -; V: TRBV5-4; D: -; DNA: TGTGCCAGCAGCACACAGGGAGATAATTCACCCCTCCACTTT; CDR3: CASSTQGDNSPLHF
J: TRBJ2-3; size: -; V: TRBV24-1; D: -; DNA: TGTGCCACCGCCGGCTGGGAGGCCACAGATACGCAGTATTTT; CDR3: CATAGWEATDTQYF
J: TRBJ1-1; size: -; V: TRBV9; D: TRBD1; DNA: TGTGCCAGCAGCTCAGACAGGGGAGCGGCCACTGAAGCTTTCTTT; CDR3: CASSSDRGAATEAFF
J: TRBJ2-2; size: -; V: TRBV7-2; D: -; DNA: TGTGCCAGCAGCGAGGACTACCACACCGGGGAGCTGTTTTTT; CDR3: CASSEDYHTGELFF
J: TRBJ2-2; size: -; V: TRBV7-2; D: TRBD2; DNA: TGTGCCAGCAGCTTGCCACTAGCGGGAGTTTCCGGGGAGCTGTTTTTT; CDR3: CASSLPLAGVSGELFF
J: TRBJ1-2; size: -; V: TRBV24-1; D: -; DNA: TGTGCCACCAGTGATGGAGGAGGCGGCTACACCTTC; CDR3: CATSDGGGGYTF
J: TRBJ2-7; size: -; V: TRBV28; D: -; DNA: TGTGCCAGTAACAACGGGGGAGCGTCCTACGAGCAGTACTTC; CDR3: CASNNGGASYEQYF
J: TRBJ2-1; size: few; V: TRBV9; D: TRBD1; DNA: TGTGCCAGCAGCGTCGGACAGGGTATCCACAATGAGCAGTTCTTC; CDR3: CASSVGQGIHNEQFF
J: TRBJ1-2; size: -; V: TRBV3-1/TRBV3-2; D: -; DNA: TGTGCCAGCAGCCATTCAGGGTCCTATGGCTACACCTTC; CDR3: CASSHSGSYGYTF
J: TRBJ1-3; size: -; V: TRBV11-2; D: -; DNA: TGTGCCAGCAGCTCAGGACTGCCCACCTCTGGAAACACCATATATTTT; CDR3: CASSSGLPTSGNTIYF
J: TRBJ2-1; size: -; V: TRBV28; D: TRBD2; DNA: TGTGCCAGCAGTGCCCCTAGCGGGTTCTACAATGAGCAGTTCTTC; CDR3: CASSAPSGFYNEQFF
J: TRBJ1-1; size: -; V: TRBV19; D: -; DNA: TGTGCCAGTAGCTCCTGGGAGGGAAAGGCTGAAGCTTTCTTT; CDR3: CASSSWEGKAEAFF
J: TRBJ1-4; size: once; V: TRBV7-2; D: -; DNA: TGTGCCAGCAGCTTAGAAGGGAGGCGGGAAAAACTGTTTTTT; CDR3: CASSLEGRREKLFF
J: TRBJ2-1; size: -; V: TRBV3-1/TRBV3-2; D: TRBD2; DNA: TGTGCCAGCAGCCAAAGCCCAGCGGGAGAGAATGAGCAGTTCTTC; CDR3: CASSQSPAGENEQFF
J: TRBJ2-3; size: many; V: TRBV19; D: TRBD2; DNA: TGTGCCAGTAAATTCAGCGGGAGGGAAGGAGATACGCAGTATTTT; CDR3: CASKFSGREGDTQYF